This T cell receptor beta chain came from a study of T cells after posttransplantation cyclophosphamide. TCRdb's copy holds only in-frame clones and misses some; the assay was immunoSEQ multiplex PCR. The repertoire has approximately 9,800 clones, roughly 98% of them found once; the top ten carry 0.25% to 0.3%. On the day of bone marrow donation, the related graft donor provided peripheral blood. The CDR3 runs to 12 residues. CDR1 SGDLS and CDR2 YYNGEE come from the germline V gene. The V gene lost 5 bases and the J gene lost 2 bases, with 6 bases spanning the gap. The sample comprised naive CD8+ T cells sorted from PBMCs. This rearrangement joins TRBV9 to TRBJ2-3, with D possibly TRBD1 on 5 matching bases. The sequence came from a man between 45 and 60 years old in good health, CMV-negative, and a related stem cell transplant donor. The CDR3 region has the DNA TGTGCCAGCAGTGGGGCCACAGATACGCAGTATTTT. Translation: CASSGATDTQYF.